This T cell receptor beta chain was recovered during a study of blood T cell repertoires in COVID-19. Background on the study: The United States, Italy and Spain supplied acute and convalescent COVID-19 samples.

The CDR3 length is 15 residues. Germline V gene lookup returns CDR1 LNHDA and CDR2 SQIVND (reference sequence). The V segment lost 2 bases and the J segment 5 bases; nucleotides outside the gene matches: 6. Donors were grouped by their self-reported clinical history. All recovered Cohort 3 donors got two negative PCRs, got clearance, or saw symptom resolution. In the authors' methods: The authors estimated nucleated cell counts from reference gene primer amplification. Method: immunoSEQ multiplex PCR; TCRdb's copy keeps in-frame clones and lacks some. V, J and clone size were drawn from that table, and D and trimming were deduced from the DNA. The sample lists fewer than 450,000 clones, about 90% occurring once.

Source material: PBMCs or T cells enriched from blood (not recorded which). The clonotype comes from a woman aged 25 to 39 who had recovered from COVID-19. The chain uses TRBV19 and TRBJ1-1; 9 bases fit TRBD1. The CDR3 DNA reads TGTGCCAGTAGTATATGGTGGACAGGGGATACTGAAGCTTTCTTT. Translating it yields CASSIWWTGDTEAFF.